Below, 29 T cell receptor beta chains from the same sample are listed, as sequenced in a study of T cell responses to AZD1222 COVID-19 vaccine. The repertoire was sequenced with immunoSEQ multiplex PCR; TCRdb's copy has only in-frame clones and lacks some. Of approximately 130,000 clones listed, 75% to 85% are singletons. The sample was peripheral blood, taken 28 days after the second AZD1222 dose. These receptors were collected from an adult who received the AZD1222 COVID-19 vaccine.

The rearrangement joins TRBV10-3 to TRBJ2-2; 7 bases match TRBD1. Germline assignment: CDR1 ENHRY and CDR2 SYGVKD. The CDR3 runs 15 residues. J gave up 1 base and V 7 bases, and 6 bases lay outside the gene matches. CDR3 amino acids: CAITQGLMNTGELFF. CDR3 nucleotide sequence: TGTGCCATCACACAGGGGCTTATGAACACCGGGGAGCTGTTTTTT.

CDR3 nucleotide sequence: TGTGCCAGCAGCCCAGATAGAACCCTCCACTTT. Its translation: CASSPDRTLHF. V and J are TRBV12-3 or TRBV12-4 and TRBJ1-6; D not certain. Deletions cut 6 bases from V and 14 bases from J, with 11 bases between. This CDR3 is 11 amino acids long.

This clone has a handful of counts. The chain joins TRBV6-6 to TRBJ2-7; D is possibly TRBD1 (5 bases). Germline V CDR1 and CDR2: MNHNY, SVGAGI (reference sequence). The CDR3 runs to 10 residues. Trimming left V 7 bases short and J 7 bases short, with 8 bases between. The CDR3 reads CASKGIEQYF. The CDR3 DNA follows: TGTGCCAGCAAGGGGATTGAGCAGTACTTC.

The CDR3 spells CSVLPQSSGNTIYF. The CDR3 bases are TGCAGCGTTTTACCACAGTCATCTGGAAACACCATATATTTT. The rearrangement links TRBV29-1 to TRBJ1-3; D call uncertain. This CDR3 spans 14 amino acids. Trimming removed 5 bases at V and 1 base at J, with 12 bases between. Per the germline V gene, CDR1 is SQVTM and CDR2 is ANQGSEA.

V usage is TRBV6-5 and J usage is TRBJ2-7; D call uncertain. Trimming removed 6 bases at V and 4 bases at J, with 19 bases between. CDR1 and CDR2 (germline): MNHEY, SVGAGI. CDR3 length: 15 residues. CDR3 sequence: CASRGFTAATYEQYF. CDR3 sequence (DNA): TGTGCCAGCAGGGGGTTTACGGCAGCAACTTACGAGCAGTACTTC.

The chain recombines TRBV7-9 with TRBJ2-5; D remains ambiguous. The ends were cut back, 2 bases at V and 2 bases at J, with 18 bases in the middle. CDR3 length: 17 amino acids. The V gene's germline CDR1 is SEHNR and CDR2 FQNEAQ (reference sequence). The chain's CDR3 is CASSLRTHVWWQETQYF. CDR3 sequence (DNA): TGTGCCAGCAGCTTAAGGACGCATGTATGGTGGCAAGAGACCCAGTACTTC.

The CDR3 loop is CASSSQRETTDTQYF. Written as DNA, the CDR3 is TGTGCCAGCAGCTCTCAGCGGGAGACCACAGATACGCAGTATTTT. The rearrangement joins TRBV7-2 to TRBJ2-3; 8 bases fit TRBD2. This CDR3 is built from 15 residues. Germline CDR1 reads SGHTA; CDR2 reads FQGNSA. Germline trimming cut 4 bases from V and 2 bases from J; bases unmatched to any gene: 5.

The rearrangement links TRBV28 to TRBJ2-2, with TRBD2 as a possible D gene (6 bases). CDR3 length: 14 amino acids. V lost 6 bases, J lost 6 bases, and 14 bases lay in between. Germline values: CDR1 MDHEN, CDR2 SYDVKM. CDR3: CASRGGRAPGELFF. The DNA of the CDR3 is TGTGCCAGCAGGGGAGGAAGGGCGCCCGGGGAGCTGTTTTTT.

V and J are TRBV4-1 and TRBJ1-3, with 8 bases identical to TRBD1. The CDR3 has 15 residues. CDR1 and CDR2 from the germline V gene are MGHRA and YSYEKL. J lost 3 bases, V lost 2 bases, and 3 bases had no gene match. The CDR3 DNA reads as TGCGCCAGCAGCCAAACCAGGGGGCTTGGAAACACCATATATTTT. Amino acids: CASSQTRGLGNTIYF.

The table lists this clone with a few counts. The DNA of the CDR3 is TGTGCCAGCAGTCAGACAGGGGGCTCTGAAGCTTTCTTT. It encodes CASSQTGGSEAFF. The chain combines TRBV12-3 or TRBV12-4 with TRBJ1-1, with 10 bases identical to TRBD1. The junction had 3 bases not matched to a gene; V was cut back by 5 bases and J by 6 bases. The CDR3 contains 13 residues.

The chain employs TRBV6-5 and TRBJ1-1; D call uncertain. This CDR3 spans 15 amino acids. The germline CDR1 and CDR2 sequences are MNHEY and SVGAGI. V gave up 0 bases and J gave up 0 bases, with 8 bases separating them. In DNA form, the CDR3 reads TGTGCCAGCAGTTACTCGAATTTTGTGAACACTGAAGCTTTCTTT. It translates to CASSYSNFVNTEAFF.

The rearrangement uses TRBV3-1 (or the pseudogene TRBV3-2) and TRBJ2-1, with D possibly TRBD2 on 6 matching bases. Germline CDR1 is LGHDT and CDR2 is YNNKEL (reference sequence). With 4 bases removed from V and 6 bases from J, the gap between germline ends came to 16 bases. The CDR3 is made up of 15 amino acids. The CDR3 reads CASSPPRRGINEQFF. CDR3 nucleotide sequence: TGTGCCAGCAGCCCCCCGAGACGGGGGATCAATGAGCAGTTCTTC.

The chain recombines TRBV6-5 with TRBJ2-1; tentative D call: TRBD2 (6 bases). Germline-derived CDR1 and CDR2 are MNHEY and SVGAGI. The CDR3 runs to 13 residues. Trimming left V 6 bases short and J 12 bases short, with 18 bases between. The CDR3 is CASSRPRLDMQFF. The CDR3 DNA follows: TGTGCCAGCAGCCGCCCAAGACTAGATATGCAGTTCTTC.

V usage is TRBV7-9 and J usage is TRBJ1-3, with unresolved D. The length of the CDR3 is 15 residues. CDR1 SEHNR and CDR2 FQNEAQ come from the germline V gene (reference sequence). V was trimmed by 5 bases and J by 0 bases, leaving 11 bases between them. In DNA form, the CDR3 reads TGTGCCAGCAGCACTGACCGATCCTCTGGAAACACCATATATTTT. This gives the protein CASSTDRSSGNTIYF.

This clone has just a few counts. The chain couples TRBV28 to TRBJ2-2, with D perhaps matching TRBD1 (6 bases). Deletions cut 5 bases from V and 8 bases from J, with 6 bases between. The germline V gene encodes CDR1 MDHEN and CDR2 SYDVKM. CDR3 length equals 11 residues. The chain's CDR3 is CASSDRGELFF. CDR3 DNA sequence: TGTGCCAGCAGTGACAGGGGGGAGCTGTTTTTT.

The chain is built from TRBV5-1 and TRBJ2-5, with 7 positions matching TRBD2. The germline gives CDR1 SGHRS, CDR2 YFSETQ. V dropped 1 base and J dropped 3; count of bases not matched to a gene: 6. The length of the CDR3 is 15 residues. The CDR3 nucleotides read TGCGCCAGCAGCTTGTCGGGGGGAGATGAAGAGACCCAGTACTTC. This sequence encodes CASSLSGGDEETQYF.

This clone turned up a few times. The chain links TRBV20-1 to TRBJ1-4; D unresolved. Germline CDR1 reads DFQATT; CDR2 reads SNEGSKA (reference sequence). The CDR3 covers 13 residues. The V end lost 3 bases, the J end lost 7 bases, and 12 bases lay between the germline ends. For the CDR3, the DNA is TGCAGTGCTAGTCTCGGCAGATTTGAAAAACTGTTTTTT. It is translated as CSASLGRFEKLFF.

This chain uses TRBV11-2 with TRBJ2-3; either TRBD1 or TRBD2 may fit D (5 bases each). The CDR3 extends over 13 amino acids. V was trimmed by 6 bases and J by 4 bases, leaving 11 bases between them. Germline CDR1 SGHAT, CDR2 FQNNGV. The CDR3 region is CASSFPGPDTQYF. CDR3 DNA sequence: TGTGCCAGCAGTTTTCCGGGGCCAGATACGCAGTATTTT. The whole variable domain, filled in from reference TRBV11-2 and TRBJ2-3, reads EAGVAQSPRYKIIEKRQSVAFWCNPISGHATLYWYQQILGQGPKLLIQFQNNGVVDDSQLPKDRFSAERLKGVDSTLKIQPAKLEDSAVYLCASSFPGPDTQYFGPGTRLTVL.

The chain carries TRBV27 and TRBJ2-2; possible D gene TRBD1, 5 bases. The germline V gene has CDR1 MNHEY and CDR2 SMNVEV (reference sequence). The CDR3 covers 15 residues. The V and J ends lost 0 bases and 2 bases respectively, with 7 bases between them. The CDR3 DNA is TGTGCCAGCAGTTTATCAGGGGTAAACACCGGGGAGCTGTTTTTT. Protein: CASSLSGVNTGELFF.

The genes are TRBV7-2 and TRBJ1-2, with 11 nucleotides matching TRBD1. The CDR3 covers 14 residues. After removal of 5 bases from V and 4 bases from J, the junction contained 3 bases not matched to a gene. Germline CDR1 SGHTA, CDR2 FQGNSA. The CDR3 reads CASSHGTGGYGYTF. The CDR3 DNA follows: TGTGCCAGCAGCCACGGGACAGGGGGCTATGGCTACACCTTC.

The chain links TRBV19 to TRBJ1-6, with 7 bases identical to TRBD1. J gave up 10 bases and V 5 bases, and 14 bases lay outside the gene matches. This CDR3 has 16 residues. Per germline, CDR1 LNHDA and CDR2 SQIVND (reference sequence). In DNA, the CDR3 is TGTGCCAGTAGTTCCCGGACAGGTGCCCGAGGGTCACCCCTCCACTTT. Translated, it gives CASSSRTGARGSPLHF.

The chain recombines TRBV28 with TRBJ2-7; TRBD2 matches 8 bases. The CDR3 extends over 14 amino acids. From germline, CDR1 is MDHEN and CDR2 SYDVKM. V dropped 3 bases and J dropped 9; count of bases not matched to a gene: 10. DNA of the CDR3: TGTGCCAGCAGTTTTATTAGCGGGGCAGGGGTGCAGTACTTC. As protein: CASSFISGAGVQYF.

This clone was seen just once. The gene calls are TRBV27 and TRBJ1-1, with D possibly TRBD1 on 6 matching bases. Germline CDR1 MNHEY, CDR2 SMNVEV (reference sequence). There are 13 residues in the CDR3. Trimming took 7 bases from V and 5 from J, leaving 14 bases between them. The CDR3 DNA is TGTGCCAGCACAGGGGTAGATAGGACTGAAGCTTTCTTT. Amino acid sequence: CASTGVDRTEAFF.

The chain has TRBV11-2 and TRBJ1-4, with D hard to call. The V and J ends lost 10 bases and 4 bases respectively, with 19 bases between them. There are 15 residues in the CDR3. Germline-derived CDR1 and CDR2 are SGHAT and FQNNGV. The CDR3 sequence is CATSAVGFGNEKLFF. In DNA, the CDR3 is TGTGCCACCTCGGCGGTTGGATTCGGTAATGAAAAACTGTTTTTT.

This sequence joins TRBV7-8 and TRBJ2-7, with a weak D call TRBD2 (6 bases). The V end was cut by 5 bases, the J end by 3 bases, with 17 bases between. CDR1 SGHVS and CDR2 FQNEAQ come from the germline V gene. The length of the CDR3 is 15 residues. CDR3 sequence (DNA): TGTGCCAGCAGCGAATACCGGGACTTTCACTACGAGCAGTACTTC. Translating it yields CASSEYRDFHYEQYF.

The chain joins TRBV28 to TRBJ1-1, with TRBD1 identical over 9 bases. This CDR3 region has 15 residues. The J segment lost 1 base and the V segment lost 5 bases, leaving 5 bases of the junction unmatched. Germline values: CDR1 MDHEN, CDR2 SYDVKM. Here the CDR3 reads CASSPGDRANTEAFF. The CDR3 DNA is TGTGCCAGCAGTCCGGGGGACAGGGCGAACACTGAAGCTTTCTTT.

V and J are TRBV10-3 and TRBJ2-7, with 10 bases identical to TRBD2. The V gene's germline CDR1 is ENHRY and CDR2 SYGVKD. The V gene end was trimmed by 6 bases and the J gene end by 3 bases; junction bases not matched to a gene: 5. The CDR3 is 14 amino acids. CDR3 amino acids: CAIRPSGGDYEQYF. The CDR3 coding sequence is TGTGCCATCAGACCTAGCGGGGGAGACTACGAGCAGTACTTC.

The chain joins TRBV30 to TRBJ1-1; no firm D call. This CDR3 is 12 amino acids long. In germline, CDR1 is GTSNPN, CDR2 SVGIG (reference sequence). V was clipped by 4 bases and J by 3 bases, with 9 bases between them. The CDR3 DNA is TGTGCCTGGACGCGGGCCGACACTGAAGCTTTCTTT. Translated: CAWTRADTEAFF.

The chain couples TRBV4-1 to TRBJ2-7, with a possible D match to TRBD2 (6 bases). This CDR3 region has 16 residues. Germline V gives CDR1 MGHRA, CDR2 YSYEKL. The germline V and J ends were trimmed by 1 base and 3 bases, with 16 bases remaining between them. This CDR3 reads CASSQAFLREDYEQYF. Written as DNA, the CDR3 is TGCGCCAGCAGCCAAGCATTCCTTAGGGAGGACTACGAGCAGTACTTC.